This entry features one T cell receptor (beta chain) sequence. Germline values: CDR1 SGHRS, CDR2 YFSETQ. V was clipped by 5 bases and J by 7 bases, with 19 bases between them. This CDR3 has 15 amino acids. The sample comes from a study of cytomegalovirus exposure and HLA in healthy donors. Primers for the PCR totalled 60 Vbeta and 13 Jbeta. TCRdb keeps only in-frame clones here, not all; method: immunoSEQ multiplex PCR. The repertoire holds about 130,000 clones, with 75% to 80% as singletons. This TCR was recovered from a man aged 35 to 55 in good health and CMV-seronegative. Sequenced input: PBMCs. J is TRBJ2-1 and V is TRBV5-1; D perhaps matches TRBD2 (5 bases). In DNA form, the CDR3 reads TGCGCCAGCAGTCCAGATCTAGCCACGTGGAATGAGCAGTTCTTC. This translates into CASSPDLATWNEQFF.